Presented here are 26 T cell receptor beta chains from one specimen sequenced in a study of blood T cell repertoires in COVID-19. Using immunoSEQ multiplex PCR, the repertoire was profiled, and TCRdb retains in-frame clones only, with some absent. The table includes some 170,000 clones, approximately 87% detected once. Sequencing input: peripheral blood. All receptors come from a woman in her 70s with COVID-19, enrolled during active disease.

This rearrangement joins TRBV9 to TRBJ2-1; maybe TRBD2 (5 bases). This CDR3 comprises 15 residues. V was cut by 4 bases and J by 8 bases, with 19 bases left in between. The V gene's germline CDR1 is SGDLS and CDR2 YYNGEE. The CDR3 nucleotides are TGTGCCAGCAGCCCCCGGACTTCTATTATATATGAGCAGTTCTTC. Its translation is CASSPRTSIIYEQFF.

This clone was detected once. The rearrangement joins TRBV10-3 to TRBJ2-5; D gene ambiguous. Trimming took 6 bases from V and 5 from J, leaving 19 bases between them. CDR3 length: 15 residues. Germline assignment: CDR1 ENHRY and CDR2 SYGVKD. CDR3 protein: CAISNDGSVEETQYF. The CDR3 bases are TGTGCCATCAGCAACGATGGGTCAGTGGAGGAGACCCAGTACTTC.

This sequence joins TRBV15 and TRBJ2-3, with D unresolved. With 1 base removed from V and 9 bases from J, the gap between germline ends came to 8 bases. CDR3 length equals 12 residues. Per the germline V gene, CDR1 is LNHNV and CDR2 is YYDKDF (reference sequence). CDR3 sequence: CATSRVYSTQYF. CDR3 in DNA: TGTGCCACCAGCAGAGTATACTCCACGCAGTATTTT.

This clone was found once. J is TRBJ2-7 and V is TRBV7-2; D might be TRBD1 (5 bases). The CDR3 spans 15 residues. Germline CDR1 SGHTA, CDR2 FQGNSA. Between the trimmed V and J ends, which lost 4 bases and 9 bases, there was a span of 22 bases. The CDR3 region has the DNA TGTGCCAGCAGCTCTACTGCATCCAGGGTTGTTTCGCAGTACTTC. This sequence encodes CASSSTASRVVSQYF.

This chain connects TRBV7-8 to TRBJ2-2; 8 positions match TRBD2. Germline CDR1 SGHVS, CDR2 FQNEAQ. This CDR3 is 17 amino acids long. Trimming took 3 bases from V and 3 from J; bases not matched to a gene: 9. The CDR3 spells CASSFPGTSDDTGELFF. CDR3 nucleotides: TGTGCCAGCAGCTTTCCCGGGACTAGTGACGACACCGGGGAGCTGTTTTTT.

This clone was seen a handful of times. Mismatch with germline at one junction end may stem from a read error. The chain recombines TRBV11-2 with TRBJ1-1, with no clear D. This CDR3 spans 14 amino acids. Germline loops: CDR1 SGHAT, CDR2 FQNNGV. CDR3: CASSVERVRTEAFF. As DNA, the CDR3 is TGTGCCAGCAGCGTAGAGAGGGTACGGACTGAAGCTTTCTTT.

This chain uses TRBV3-1 (or the pseudogene TRBV3-2) with TRBJ1-5; D is unclear. The CDR3 consists of 16 residues. The V and J ends lost 4 bases and 6 bases respectively, with 19 bases between them. The germline CDR1 and CDR2 sequences are LGHDT and YNNKEL (reference sequence). CDR3 nucleotides: TGTGCCAGCAGCCGAACCGGCAGTGCCGGGAGTCAGCCCCAGCATTTT. Residues: CASSRTGSAGSQPQHF.

This clone was seen just once. Here the CDR3 DNA reads TGCGCCAGCAGTTGGGGAGGGCAGGTAGACGAAAAACTGTTTTTT. This translates into CASSWGGQVDEKLFF. J is TRBJ1-4 and V is TRBV10-2; no definite D call. Germline CDR1 and CDR2: WSHSY and SAAADI. Trimming shortened V by 5 bases and J by 8 bases, and 18 bases separated the two germline ends. The CDR3 is 15 amino acids.

The V and J genes are TRBV10-3 and TRBJ1-5; 7 bases align to TRBD1. The CDR3 extends over 15 amino acids. Germline values: CDR1 ENHRY, CDR2 SYGVKD. V dropped 11 bases and J dropped 0; count of bases not matched to a gene: 10. DNA of the CDR3: TGTGCCGCTGGACCGGGACAGTCTAGCAATCAGCCCCAGCATTTT. This encodes CAAGPGQSSNQPQHF.

This clone was seen only a few times. The V and J genes are TRBV18 and TRBJ1-1; D is uncertain. CDR1 is KGHSH and CDR2 is LQKENI in the germline V gene. V lost 2 bases, J lost 4 bases, and 17 bases lay in between. The length of the CDR3 is 16 residues. In nucleotides, the CDR3 is TGTGCCAGCTCACCATCATTAGACATACAAGGCACTGAAGCTTTCTTT. This codes for CASSPSLDIQGTEAFF.

This chain links TRBV28 with TRBJ2-7; perhaps TRBD2 as D (5 bases). Germline V gives CDR1 MDHEN, CDR2 SYDVKM. V was trimmed by 2 bases and J by 3 bases, leaving 17 bases between them. The CDR3 has 16 residues. The CDR3 nucleotides are TGTGCCAGCAGTTTAATAGGAGAGGCGGGTAACTACGAGCAGTACTTC. Protein sequence: CASSLIGEAGNYEQYF.

CDR3: CASSELTEQFF. CDR3 coding DNA: TGTGCCAGCAGTGAACTCACTGAGCAGTTCTTC. The chain uses TRBV28 and TRBJ2-1; D unclear. V was pared by 5 bases and J by 9 bases, with 8 bases between. CDR3 length equals 11 residues. Germline loops: CDR1 MDHEN, CDR2 SYDVKM. Drawing the rest from reference TRBV28 and TRBJ2-1, the complete variable domain is DVKVTQSSRYLVKRTGEKVFLECVQDMDHENMFWYRQDPGLGLRLIYFSYDVKMKEKGDIPEGYSVSREKKERFSLILESASTNQTSMYLCASSELTEQFFGPGTRLTVL.

The rearrangement uses TRBV5-1 and TRBJ1-1; no firm D call. Between the trimmed V and J ends, which lost 0 bases and 0 bases, there was a span of 9 bases. Germline CDR1 reads SGHRS; CDR2 reads YFSETQ. This CDR3 region has 15 residues. Written as DNA, the CDR3 is TGCGCCAGCAGCTTGGCTCTAGGAATGAACACTGAAGCTTTCTTT. Its translation: CASSLALGMNTEAFF.

The chain joins TRBV7-2 to TRBJ1-1; maybe TRBD1 (5 bases). CDR3 length: 14 residues. Trimming stripped 4 bases from V and 10 bases from J, with 19 bases between. Germline V gene lookup returns CDR1 SGHTA and CDR2 FQGNSA. The CDR3 loop reads CASSSSDSFQVAFF. The CDR3 nucleotides read TGTGCCAGCAGCTCCTCTGACAGTTTCCAAGTAGCTTTCTTT. Filled out from reference TRBV7-2 and TRBJ1-1, the complete variable domain reads GAGVSQSPSNKVTEKGKDVELRCDPISGHTALYWYRQSLGQGLEFLIYFQGNSAPDKSGLPSDRFSAERTGGSVSTLTIQRTQQEDSAVYLCASSSSDSFQVAFFGQGTRLTVV.

This chain joins TRBV10-1 and TRBJ2-2; 11 bases are a match to TRBD2. The V gene's germline CDR1 is WNHNN and CDR2 SYGVQD (reference sequence). The CDR3 has 13 amino acids. V gave up 9 bases and J gave up 6 bases; unmatched junction bases: 3. The CDR3 coding sequence is TGCGCCAGTGGGACTAGCGGTCCCGGGGAGCTGTTTTTT. It codes for CASGTSGPGELFF.

The rearrangement links TRBV7-9 to TRBJ1-2; 7 bases are shared with TRBD1. The CDR3 has 13 residues. After removal of 6 bases from V and 2 bases from J, the junction contained 3 bases not matched to a gene. Per the germline V gene, CDR1 is SEHNR and CDR2 is FQNEAQ (reference sequence). CDR3 coding DNA: TGTGCCAGCAGATTGGACAGGAACTATGGCTACACCTTC. It translates to CASRLDRNYGYTF.

V is TRBV3-1 (or the pseudogene TRBV3-2) and J is TRBJ1-4; perhaps TRBD1 as D (6 bases). The CDR3 runs to 16 residues. The V end lost 3 bases, the J end lost 0 bases, and 11 bases lay between the germline ends. In germline, CDR1 is LGHDT, CDR2 YNNKEL (reference sequence). The CDR3 nucleotides read TGTGCCAGCAGCCAGGCAGGGGCTGCAACTAATGAAAAACTGTTTTTT. Translating it yields CASSQAGAATNEKLFF.

This sequence joins TRBV7-9 and TRBJ1-3, with D tentatively TRBD1 (5 bases). CDR1 is SEHNR, CDR2 FQNEAQ, per germline (reference sequence). Trimming left V 4 bases short and J 0 bases short, with 19 bases between. The CDR3 has 18 amino acids. The CDR3 region has the DNA TGTGCCAGCAGCTCGGATTTGGGCAGGGAAGACTCTGGAAACACCATATATTTT. This sequence encodes CASSSDLGREDSGNTIYF. Drawing the rest from reference TRBV7-9 and TRBJ1-3, the complete variable domain is DTGVSQNPRHKITKRGQNVTFRCDPISEHNRLYWYRQTLGQGPEFLTYFQNEAQLEKSRLLSDRFSAERPKGSFSTLEIQRTEQGDSAMYLCASSSDLGREDSGNTIYFGEGSWLTVV.

The chain carries TRBV29-1 and TRBJ1-4, with 10 bases fitting TRBD1. The CDR3 is made up of 15 amino acids. V shed 8 bases and J 8 bases; nucleotides not matched to a gene: 14. Germline V gives CDR1 SQVTM, CDR2 ANQGSEA. CDR3 region: CSTRIPGTGDEKLFF. Written as DNA, the CDR3 is TGCAGCACCCGCATCCCCGGGACAGGGGACGAAAAACTGTTTTTT.

V is TRBV11-2 and J is TRBJ2-3, with D possibly matching TRBD2 (5 bases). The V end lost 1 base, the J end lost 3 bases, and 11 bases lay between the germline ends. Germline assignment: CDR1 SGHAT and CDR2 FQNNGV. The CDR3 has 15 amino acids. The CDR3 sequence is CASSLGGVGTDTQYF. The CDR3 nucleotides read TGTGCCAGCAGCTTAGGGGGAGTCGGTACAGATACGCAGTATTTT.

The chain uses TRBV5-6 and TRBJ2-7; 9 nucleotides match TRBD1. The CDR3 spans 16 residues. Germline trimming cut 4 bases from V and 4 bases from J; bases unmatched to any gene: 12. Germline CDR1 and CDR2: SGHDT and YYEEEE. CDR3 region: CASSEAPTGGLYEQYF. CDR3 in DNA: TGTGCCAGCAGCGAAGCCCCAACAGGGGGCTTATACGAGCAGTACTTC.

The V call is TRBV18, the J call TRBJ2-5; the D gene is possibly TRBD2 (6 bases). The CDR3 runs 15 residues. V lost 2 bases to trimming and J lost 1 base, with 11 bases between them. CDR1 KGHSH and CDR2 LQKENI come from the germline V gene. DNA for the CDR3: TGTGCCAGCTCACCAGGAGGGAGAGGCCAAGAGACCCAGTACTTC. It encodes CASSPGGRGQETQYF.

This chain connects TRBV6-5 to TRBJ1-5; unclear D gene. The CDR3 is made up of 12 amino acids. Looked up from germline, CDR1 is MNHEY and CDR2 is SVGAGI. V shed 8 bases and J shed 9 bases, with 14 bases lying between them. In DNA form, the CDR3 reads TGTGCCAGCGGAATTACCGGGAGGCCCCAGCATTTT. Amino acid sequence: CASGITGRPQHF.

CDR3 nucleotides: TGTGCCAGCAGCAGCGGGAGGGAGCAGTTCTTC. It encodes CASSSGREQFF. The V gene is TRBV2, the J gene TRBJ2-1; 9 positions match TRBD2. The J segment lost 10 bases and the V segment lost 6 bases, leaving 1 base of the junction unmatched. The CDR3 sequence is 11 residues long. Germline V gives CDR1 SNHLY, CDR2 FYNNEI.

This chain joins TRBV14 and TRBJ1-1; D ambiguous. The CDR3 length is 14 residues. The V end lost 1 base, the J end lost 0 bases, and 6 bases lay between the germline ends. Germline V gene data show CDR1 as SGHDN and CDR2 as FVKESK. The CDR3, as DNA: TGTGCCAGCAGCCAAGGGCAGGTGAACACTGAAGCTTTCTTT. Translating gives CASSQGQVNTEAFF.

V gene TRBV6-4 combines with J gene TRBJ2-2, with 12 bases lining up with TRBD2. The J segment lost 3 bases and the V segment lost 5 bases, leaving 4 bases of the junction unmatched. The CDR3 is 16 amino acids. In germline, CDR1 is MRHNA, CDR2 SNTAGT. The CDR3 here is CASSRTSGTYTGELFF. The CDR3 DNA reads as TGTGCCAGCAGTCGGACTAGCGGGACTTACACCGGGGAGCTGTTTTTT.